Following are 8 T cell receptor beta chains from one sample sequenced in a study of blood T cells in healthy people across ages. Together with a sample-barcoded 5' primer, a J-beta primer mix was included in a second PCR lasting about 7 to 11 cycles. TCRdb ran MiXCR on the 5' RACE reads and lists one entry per CDR3 protein. The sample contains 1.6 million or so distinct CDR3 sequences, 30% to 40% of which appear only once. Sequenced: blood. The receptors were sampled from a woman aged 25 to 39 in good health.

This clonotype came up once. This chain joins TRBV28 and TRBJ1-6; the D gene is possibly TRBD1 (6 bases). V lost 10 bases, J lost 1 base, and 14 bases lay in between. The CDR3 loop spans 15 amino acids. From germline, CDR1 is MDHEN and CDR2 SYDVKM. DNA of the CDR3: TGTGCCACCACTTCCAGGGGTTCCTATAATTCACCCCTCCACTTT. Its translation: CATTSRGSYNSPLHF.

The rearrangement links TRBV9 to TRBJ1-1, with TRBD1 as a possible D gene (5 bases). The V and J ends lost 3 bases and 3 bases respectively, with 18 bases between them. Germline values: CDR1 SGDLS, CDR2 YYNGEE. The CDR3 is 16 amino acids. The CDR3 nucleotides are TGTGCCAGCAGCGGACAGTACACGGCGGGGGACACTGAAGCTTTCTTT. Encoded protein: CASSGQYTAGDTEAFF. Using reference TRBV9 and TRBJ1-1 for the parts outside the CDR3, the full variable domain is DSGVTQTPKHLITATGQRVTLRCSPRSGDLSVYWYQQSLDQGLQFLIQYYNGEERAKGNILERFSAQQFPDLHSELNLSSLELGDSALYFCASSGQYTAGDTEAFFGQGTRLTVV.

This clonotype turned up a few times. V is TRBV27 and J is TRBJ1-1, with D uncertain. The CDR3 totals 12 residues. Germline V gene data show CDR1 as MNHEY and CDR2 as SMNVEV (reference sequence). The germline V and J ends were trimmed by 8 bases and 5 bases, with 12 bases remaining between them. The CDR3: CASGRVGTEAFF. Written as DNA, the CDR3 is TGTGCCAGCGGGAGGGTAGGGACTGAAGCTTTCTTT.

The chain carries TRBV27 and TRBJ2-3, with 8 bases matching TRBD1. Unmatched junction bases numbered 7, after V lost 2 bases and J lost 3 bases. The CDR3 length is 16 residues. Germline values: CDR1 MNHEY, CDR2 SMNVEV (reference sequence). CDR3 sequence: CASSLNHRTGTDTQYF. CDR3 DNA sequence: TGTGCCAGCAGTTTAAACCACAGGACAGGGACAGATACGCAGTATTTT.

In its sample, this clonotype was seen many times. This chain connects TRBV4-2 to TRBJ2-7; 7 bases map to TRBD1. CDR1 and CDR2 from the germline V gene are LGHNA and YNFKEQ. The CDR3 is 16 residues long. The ends lost 0 bases at V and 2 bases at J; junction bases unmatched: 7. This CDR3 reads CASSQDQGDTTYEQYF. CDR3 coding DNA: TGTGCCAGCAGCCAAGATCAGGGGGACACTACCTACGAGCAGTACTTC.

The chain carries TRBV11-2 and TRBJ2-1; 9 bases are shared with TRBD2. Germline assignment: CDR1 SGHAT and CDR2 FQNNGV. CDR3 length: 14 amino acids. The V segment lost 4 bases and the J segment 7 bases; nucleotides outside the gene matches: 5. The CDR3 region has the DNA TGTGCCAGCAGCTCGATTAGCGGGAGAAATGAGCAGTTCTTC. Its translation: CASSSISGRNEQFF.

The rearrangement joins TRBV29-1 to TRBJ1-2; a possible D gene is TRBD1 (6 bases). The V gene lost 1 base and the J gene lost 8 bases, with 14 bases spanning the gap. This CDR3 is 13 amino acids long. Germline CDR1 is SQVTM and CDR2 is ANQGSEA. CDR3 protein: CSVEVLTGRGYTF. The CDR3 DNA follows: TGCAGCGTTGAAGTCCTTACAGGGAGAGGCTACACCTTC.

The chain is built from TRBV7-2 and TRBJ2-1; D unclear. CDR1 and CDR2 (germline): SGHTA, FQGNSA. This CDR3 spans 14 amino acids. Trimming removed 3 bases from V and 5 bases from J, with 11 bases in between. The CDR3, as DNA: TGTGCCAGCAGCTTTAGCCCCTCTAACAATGAGCAGTTCTTC. The encoded protein is CASSFSPSNNEQFF. The full variable domain, in which reference TRBV7-2 and TRBJ2-1 provide the parts outside the CDR3, is GAGVSQSPSNKVTEKGKDVELRCDPISGHTALYWYRQSLGQGLEFLIYFQGNSAPDKSGLPSDRFSAERTGGSVSTLTIQRTQQEDSAVYLCASSFSPSNNEQFFGPGTRLTVL.